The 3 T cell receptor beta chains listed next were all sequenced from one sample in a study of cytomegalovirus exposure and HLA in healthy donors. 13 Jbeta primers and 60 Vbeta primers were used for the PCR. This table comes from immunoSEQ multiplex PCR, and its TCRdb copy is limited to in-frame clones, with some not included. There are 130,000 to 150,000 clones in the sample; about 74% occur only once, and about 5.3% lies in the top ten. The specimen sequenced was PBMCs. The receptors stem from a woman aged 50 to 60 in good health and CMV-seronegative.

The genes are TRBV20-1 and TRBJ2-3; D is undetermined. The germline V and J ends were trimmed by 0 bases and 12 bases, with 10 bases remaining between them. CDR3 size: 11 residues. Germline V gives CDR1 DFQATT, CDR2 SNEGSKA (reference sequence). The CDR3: CSARDRGQQYF. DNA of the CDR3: TGCAGTGCTAGAGATCGAGGCCAACAGTATTTT.

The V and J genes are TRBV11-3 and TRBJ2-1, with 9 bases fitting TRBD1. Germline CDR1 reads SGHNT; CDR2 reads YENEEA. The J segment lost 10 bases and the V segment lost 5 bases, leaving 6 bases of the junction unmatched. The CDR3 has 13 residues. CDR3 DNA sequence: TGTGCCAGCAGCCCGACAGGGGGAGGAGAGCAGTTCTTC. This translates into CASSPTGGGEQFF. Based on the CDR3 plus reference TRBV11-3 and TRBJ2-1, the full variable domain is EAGVVQSPRYKIIEKKQPVAFWCNPISGHNTLYWYLQNLGQGPELLIRYENEEAVDDSQLPKDRFSAERLKGVDSTLKIQPAELGDSAVYLCASSPTGGGEQFFGPGTRLTVL.

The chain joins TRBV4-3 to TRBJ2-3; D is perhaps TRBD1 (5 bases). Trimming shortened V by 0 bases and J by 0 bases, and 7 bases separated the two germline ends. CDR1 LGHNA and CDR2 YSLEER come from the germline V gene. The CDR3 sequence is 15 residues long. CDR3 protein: CASSQEQASTDTQYF. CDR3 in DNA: TGCGCCAGCAGCCAAGAACAGGCTAGCACAGATACGCAGTATTTT.